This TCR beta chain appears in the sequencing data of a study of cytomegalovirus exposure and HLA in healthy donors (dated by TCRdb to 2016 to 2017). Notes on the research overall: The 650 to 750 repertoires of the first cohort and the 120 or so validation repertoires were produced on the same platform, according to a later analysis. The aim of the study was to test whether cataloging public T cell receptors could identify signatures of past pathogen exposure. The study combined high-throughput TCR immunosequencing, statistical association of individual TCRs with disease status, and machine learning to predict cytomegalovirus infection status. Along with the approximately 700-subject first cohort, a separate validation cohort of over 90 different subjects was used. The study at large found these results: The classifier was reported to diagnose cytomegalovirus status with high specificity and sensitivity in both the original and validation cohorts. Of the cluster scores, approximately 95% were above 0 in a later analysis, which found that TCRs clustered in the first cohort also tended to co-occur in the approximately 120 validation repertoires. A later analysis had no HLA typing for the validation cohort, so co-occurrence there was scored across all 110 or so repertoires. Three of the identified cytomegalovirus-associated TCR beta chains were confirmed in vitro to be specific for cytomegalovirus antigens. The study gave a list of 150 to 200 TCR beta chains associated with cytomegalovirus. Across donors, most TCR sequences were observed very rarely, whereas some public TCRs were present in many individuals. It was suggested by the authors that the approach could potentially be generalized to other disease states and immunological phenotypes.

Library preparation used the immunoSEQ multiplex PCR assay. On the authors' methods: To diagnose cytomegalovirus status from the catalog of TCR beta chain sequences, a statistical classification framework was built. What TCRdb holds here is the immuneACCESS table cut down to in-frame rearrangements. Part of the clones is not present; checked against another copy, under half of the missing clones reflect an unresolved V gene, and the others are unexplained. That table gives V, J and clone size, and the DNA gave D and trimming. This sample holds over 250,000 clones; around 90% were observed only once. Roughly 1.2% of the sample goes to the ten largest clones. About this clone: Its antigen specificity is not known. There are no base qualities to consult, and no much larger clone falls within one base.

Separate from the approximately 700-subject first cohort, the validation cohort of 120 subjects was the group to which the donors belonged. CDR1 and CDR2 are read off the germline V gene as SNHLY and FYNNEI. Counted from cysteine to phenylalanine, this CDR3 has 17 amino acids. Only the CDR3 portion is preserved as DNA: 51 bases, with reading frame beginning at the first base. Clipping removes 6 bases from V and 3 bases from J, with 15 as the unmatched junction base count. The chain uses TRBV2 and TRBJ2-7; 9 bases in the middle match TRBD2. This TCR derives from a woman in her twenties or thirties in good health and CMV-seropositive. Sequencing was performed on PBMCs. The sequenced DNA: TGTGCCAGCAGCGAACCCTTCGGGCTAGCGGGAAACTACGAGCAGTACTTC. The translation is CASSEPFGLAGNYEQYF.